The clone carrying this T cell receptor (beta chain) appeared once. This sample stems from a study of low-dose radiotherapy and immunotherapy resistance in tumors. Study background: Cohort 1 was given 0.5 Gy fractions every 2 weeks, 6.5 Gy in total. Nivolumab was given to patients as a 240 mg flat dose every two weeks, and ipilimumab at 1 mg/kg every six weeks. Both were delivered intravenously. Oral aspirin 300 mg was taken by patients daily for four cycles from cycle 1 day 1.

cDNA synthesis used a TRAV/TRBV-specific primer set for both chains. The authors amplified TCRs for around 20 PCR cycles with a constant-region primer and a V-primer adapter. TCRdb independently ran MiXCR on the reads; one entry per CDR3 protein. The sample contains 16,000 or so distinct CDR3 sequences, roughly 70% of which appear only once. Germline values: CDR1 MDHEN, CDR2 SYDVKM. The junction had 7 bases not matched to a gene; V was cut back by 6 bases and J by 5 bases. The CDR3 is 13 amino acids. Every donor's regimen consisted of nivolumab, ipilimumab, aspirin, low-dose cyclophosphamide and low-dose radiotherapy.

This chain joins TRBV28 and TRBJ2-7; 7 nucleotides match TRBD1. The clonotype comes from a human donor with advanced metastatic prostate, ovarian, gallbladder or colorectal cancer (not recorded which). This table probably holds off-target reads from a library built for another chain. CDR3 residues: CASRETGSDEQYF. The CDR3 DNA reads TGTGCCAGCAGGGAGACAGGGTCCGACGAGCAGTACTTC.